This passage covers 23 T cell receptor beta chains from one sample sequenced in a study of type 1 regulatory T cells. TCRdb called the reads again in MiXCR, with one record for every CDR3 protein. Of 80,000 to 100,000 distinct CDR3 sequences in the sample, less than 40% were seen once. The specimen sequenced was CD4+ T cells, either the whole sample or a sorted fraction (not recorded which). The receptor set was obtained from a human donor in good health.

This chain uses TRBV3-1 with TRBJ2-7; D is possibly TRBD2 (5 bases). The CDR3 is made up of 16 amino acids. The germline gives CDR1 LGHDT, CDR2 YNNKEL (reference sequence). Trimming cost V 3 bases and J 6 bases, with 21 bases left between them. CDR3 sequence: CASSHRLRLGGSEQYF. CDR3 DNA sequence: TGTGCCAGCAGCCATCGCTTAAGACTGGGCGGGTCCGAGCAGTACTTC.

The chain has TRBV20-1 and TRBJ2-3; D may be TRBD2 (5 bases). Trimming took 6 bases from V and 5 from J, leaving 21 bases between them. The CDR3 spans 15 residues. Germline assignment: CDR1 DFQATT and CDR2 SNEGSKA (reference sequence). The CDR3 DNA is TGCAGTGCCCCGGAGGTTTTGAGAGGGAAAGATACGCAGTATTTT. Translating gives CSAPEVLRGKDTQYF.

The V call is TRBV18, the J call TRBJ2-4; D not certain. CDR3 size: 13 residues. The V and J ends lost 3 bases and 5 bases respectively, with 8 bases between them. CDR1 is KGHSH and CDR2 is LQKENI in the germline V gene. CDR3 nucleotides: TGTGCCAGCTCACCGCCTCCCCAAAACATTCAGTACTTC. As protein: CASSPPPQNIQYF.

This rearrangement joins TRBV3-1 to TRBJ2-3; 16 bases fit TRBD2. J lost 2 bases, V lost 4 bases, and 9 bases had no gene match. This CDR3 is 19 amino acids long. CDR1 is LGHDT, CDR2 YNNKEL, per germline (reference sequence). The CDR3 is CASSPPGTSGRADTDTQYF. CDR3 bases: TGTGCCAGCAGCCCCCCAGGGACTAGCGGGAGGGCCGACACAGATACGCAGTATTTT.

Only a few counts were recorded for this clonotype. V is TRBV12-3 or TRBV12-4 and J is TRBJ1-6; D remains unclear. The CDR3 is made up of 15 amino acids. Trimming took off 7 bases at V and 0 bases at J, with 10 bases between the two ends. The CDR3 sequence: CASNDRSSYNSPLHF. The CDR3 region has the DNA TGTGCCAGCAATGACCGAAGCTCCTATAATTCACCCCTCCACTTT.

Only a few counts were recorded for this clonotype. The CDR3 reads CASSTKAGGVSSYEQYF. The CDR3 DNA sequence: TGTGCCAGCAGCACAAAAGCGGGAGGGGTTAGCAGCTACGAGCAGTACTTC. V is TRBV27 and J is TRBJ2-7, with 10 nucleotides matching TRBD2. The CDR3 consists of 17 residues. Per the germline V gene, CDR1 is MNHEY and CDR2 is SMNVEV (reference sequence). V shed 6 bases and J 3 bases; nucleotides not matched to a gene: 14.

V gene TRBV18 combines with J gene TRBJ1-4, with D hard to call. CDR1 KGHSH and CDR2 LQKENI come from the germline V gene. The CDR3 loop spans 13 amino acids. Trimming pared 3 bases from V and 0 bases from J, leaving 2 bases between. The CDR3 DNA sequence: TGTGCCAGCTCACCGTCAACTAATGAAAAACTGTTTTTT. As protein: CASSPSTNEKLFF. Combining the CDR3 with reference TRBV18 and TRBJ1-4 gives the whole variable domain NAGVMQNPRHLVRRRGQEARLRCSPMKGHSHVYWYRQLPEEGLKFMVYLQKENIIDESGMPKERFSAEFPKEGPSILRIQQVVRGDSAAYFCASSPSTNEKLFFGSGTQLSVL.

The chain's CDR3 is CASSPLGEAGGIKETQYF. The CDR3 DNA sequence: TGTGCCAGCAGTCCCCTTGGGGAAGCGGGAGGGATCAAAGAGACCCAGTACTTC. The rearrangement joins TRBV28 to TRBJ2-5; 10 nucleotides align to TRBD2. V was clipped by 5 bases and J by 3 bases; unmatched bases: 15. This CDR3 contains 18 residues. Germline-derived CDR1 and CDR2 are MDHEN and SYDVKM. Using reference TRBV28 and TRBJ2-5 for the parts outside the CDR3, the full variable domain is DVKVTQSSRYLVKRTGEKVFLECVQDMDHENMFWYRQDPGLGLRLIYFSYDVKMKEKGDIPEGYSVSREKKERFSLILESASTNQTSMYLCASSPLGEAGGIKETQYFGPGTRLLVL.

This clonotype came up a few times. The chain employs TRBV7-2 and TRBJ2-5, with TRBD2 matching over 14 bases. The V gene end was trimmed by 2 bases and the J gene end by 4 bases; junction bases not matched to a gene: 3. CDR1 is SGHTA and CDR2 is FQGNSA in the germline V gene. This CDR3 region has 16 residues. The CDR3 loop is CASSLRLAGGLETQYF. CDR3 bases: TGTGCCAGCAGCTTAAGACTAGCGGGAGGGTTAGAGACCCAGTACTTC.

This clonotype was found a few times. The gene calls are TRBV7-3 and TRBJ2-7; no reliable D call. CDR3 length: 13 amino acids. The germline CDR1 and CDR2 sequences are SGHTA and FQGTGA. The germline V and J ends were trimmed by 1 base and 4 bases, with 8 bases remaining between them. The CDR3 DNA is TGTGCCAGCAGCTTAAACGGCGTTTACGAGCAGTACTTC. It specifies CASSLNGVYEQYF.

This clonotype occurred a few times. V usage is TRBV20-1 and J usage is TRBJ2-5, with D perhaps matching TRBD1 or TRBD2 (5 bases each). Per the germline V gene, CDR1 is DFQATT and CDR2 is SNEGSKA (reference sequence). V was cut by 2 bases and J by 3 bases, with 16 bases left in between. This CDR3 contains 15 residues. This CDR3 is CSARRTGTGKETQYF. The CDR3, as DNA: TGCAGTGCTAGACGGACCGGGACCGGGAAAGAGACCCAGTACTTC.

The CDR3 sequence is CASSVTGEREQYF. DNA of the CDR3: TGTGCCAGTAGTGTTACAGGGGAGAGGGAGCAGTACTTC. This chain links TRBV19 with TRBJ2-7, with 7 bases that match TRBD1. The V gene's germline CDR1 is LNHDA and CDR2 SQIVND (reference sequence). V shed 5 bases and J 7 bases; nucleotides not matched to a gene: 8. The CDR3 has 13 amino acids.

The chain couples TRBV28 to TRBJ2-1, with D perhaps matching TRBD2 (5 bases). The CDR3 runs 14 residues. V lost 7 bases and J 6 bases, leaving 16 bases between the germline ends. From germline, CDR1 is MDHEN and CDR2 SYDVKM. CDR3 sequence reads: CASNTGPAGNEQFF. CDR3 nucleotide sequence: TGTGCCAGCAACACCGGGCCGGCGGGCAATGAGCAGTTCTTC.

The J gene is TRBJ2-1, the V gene TRBV11-2, with D perhaps TRBD1 (6 bases). Trimming removed 5 bases at V and 4 bases at J, with 9 bases between. The CDR3 covers 13 residues. Germline-derived CDR1 and CDR2 are SGHAT and FQNNGV. The CDR3 DNA follows: TGTGCCAGCAGCACGGACAGATACAATGAGCAGTTCTTC. Its translation: CASSTDRYNEQFF.

J is TRBJ1-2 and V is TRBV6-1, with D perhaps TRBD1 (5 bases). Germline CDR1 reads MNHNS; CDR2 reads SASEGT. The CDR3 loop spans 14 amino acids. Trimming took off 3 bases at V and 6 bases at J, with 14 bases between the two ends. The CDR3 is CASSEGRRHDGYTF. The CDR3 coding sequence is TGTGCCAGCAGTGAGGGGCGACGGCATGATGGCTACACCTTC.

V usage is TRBV9 and J usage is TRBJ2-5; 7 bases map to TRBD1. The V gene end was trimmed by 0 bases and the J gene end by 1 base; junction bases not matched to a gene: 9. Germline V gene data show CDR1 as SGDLS and CDR2 as YYNGEE. CDR3 size: 17 residues. CDR3 sequence reads: CASSVALAGGSQETQYF. DNA for the CDR3: TGTGCCAGCAGCGTAGCTTTGGCAGGGGGTAGCCAAGAGACCCAGTACTTC. The whole variable domain, filled in from reference TRBV9 and TRBJ2-5, reads DSGVTQTPKHLITATGQRVTLRCSPRSGDLSVYWYQQSLDQGLQFLIQYYNGEERAKGNILERFSAQQFPDLHSELNLSSLELGDSALYFCASSVALAGGSQETQYFGPGTRLLVL.

This clonotype was counted a few times. DNA of the CDR3: TGCGCCAGCAGCTTGGTTTCCACAGATACGCAGTATTTT. This codes for CASSLVSTDTQYF. The V call is TRBV5-1, the J call TRBJ2-3; D is ambiguous. This CDR3 has 13 amino acids. Trimming removed 0 bases from V and 2 bases from J, with 4 bases in between. CDR1 SGHRS and CDR2 YFSETQ come from the germline V gene.

The chain combines TRBV19 with TRBJ2-2; 7 bases fit TRBD1. The CDR3 covers 15 residues. From germline, CDR1 is LNHDA and CDR2 SQIVND (reference sequence). The V and J ends lost 9 bases and 5 bases, in that order; junction bases with no gene match: 12. The CDR3 nucleotides are TGTGCCAGCTATAGACAGGGTTTAGAGACCGGGGAGCTGTTTTTT. It translates to CASYRQGLETGELFF.

The chain employs TRBV7-2 and TRBJ2-3; 10 positions agree with TRBD2. CDR1 is SGHTA and CDR2 is FQGNSA in the germline V gene. This CDR3 is built from 15 residues. V was pared by 5 bases and J by 5 bases, with 7 bases of the junction left unmatched. This CDR3 is CASSRLAGAIDTQYF. The CDR3 coding sequence is TGTGCCAGCAGCCGGCTAGCGGGAGCTATAGATACGCAGTATTTT.

This clonotype occurred a few times. The chain carries TRBV7-2 and TRBJ2-4; D is undetermined. There are 13 residues in the CDR3. Looked up from germline, CDR1 is SGHTA and CDR2 is FQGNSA. Trimming left V 5 bases short and J 5 bases short, with 10 bases between. The CDR3 loop reads CASSPNPENIQYF. The CDR3 DNA sequence: TGTGCCAGCAGCCCCAACCCGGAAAACATTCAGTACTTC.

The chain links TRBV18 to TRBJ2-1, with TRBD2 matching 11 bases. V dropped 5 bases and J dropped 8; count of bases not matched to a gene: 8. This CDR3 has 15 residues. The germline gives CDR1 KGHSH, CDR2 LQKENI. The CDR3 reads CASSSGLAVSDEQFF. The CDR3, as DNA: TGTGCCAGCTCATCGGGACTAGCGGTTTCCGATGAGCAGTTCTTC.

This clonotype has at least ten counts. This sequence joins TRBV20-1 and TRBJ2-3, with 10 bases fitting TRBD1. The germline V gene has CDR1 DFQATT and CDR2 SNEGSKA (reference sequence). J was trimmed by 8 bases and V by 4 bases; bases with no gene match: 9. The CDR3 extends over 14 amino acids. As DNA, the CDR3 is TGCAGTGCTACCCGACAGGGGGCGCCTGGTACGCAGTATTTT. Protein: CSATRQGAPGTQYF.

The chain is built from TRBV18 and TRBJ1-1; D not resolved. CDR1 and CDR2 from the germline V gene are KGHSH and LQKENI. CDR3 length equals 12 residues. Trimming removed 8 bases at V and 4 bases at J, with 11 bases between. The CDR3 nucleotides read TGTGCCAGCCTCCGGCTCGGCACTGAAGCTTTCTTT. As protein: CASLRLGTEAFF.